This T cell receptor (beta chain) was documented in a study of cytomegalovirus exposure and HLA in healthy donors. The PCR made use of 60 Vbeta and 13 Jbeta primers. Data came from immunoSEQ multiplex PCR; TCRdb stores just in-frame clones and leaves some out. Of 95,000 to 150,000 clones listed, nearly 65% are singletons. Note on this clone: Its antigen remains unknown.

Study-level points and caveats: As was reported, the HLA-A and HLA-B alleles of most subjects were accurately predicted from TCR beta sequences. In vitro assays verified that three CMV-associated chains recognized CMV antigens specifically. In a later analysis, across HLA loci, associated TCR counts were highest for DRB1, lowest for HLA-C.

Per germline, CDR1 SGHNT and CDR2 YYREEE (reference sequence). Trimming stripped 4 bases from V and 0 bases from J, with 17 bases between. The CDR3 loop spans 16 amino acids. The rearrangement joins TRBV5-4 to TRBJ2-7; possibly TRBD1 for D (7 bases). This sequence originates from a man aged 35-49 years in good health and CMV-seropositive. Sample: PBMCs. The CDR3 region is CASSLDPRDSSYEQYF. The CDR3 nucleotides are TGTGCCAGCAGCCTGGATCCGCGGGACAGCTCCTACGAGCAGTACTTC.